This T cell receptor (beta chain) is drawn from a study of T cell responses to AZD1222 COVID-19 vaccine. The V gene lost 4 bases and the J gene lost 5 bases, with 9 bases spanning the gap. This CDR3 is built from 13 residues. Germline lookup yields CDR1 WNHNN and CDR2 SYGVQD (reference sequence). General study points: When two AZD1222 doses had been given, Spike-specific TCR breadth and depth rose. Females made up more of the donors, who were largely white British, and clonal diversity may have come out too low. Repertoire collection took place solely once the T cell response had peaked.

Clones were read by immunoSEQ multiplex PCR, and TCRdb kept only the in-frame ones, dropping some. The sample consists of 130,000 to 150,000 clones, roughly 89% of them appearing once. As for this clone: Its antigen is not known.

The V call is TRBV10-1, the J call TRBJ2-1, with TRBD1 as a possible D gene (5 bases). The TCR was taken from an adult who received the AZD1222 COVID-19 vaccine. The starting material was peripheral blood, obtained 28 days after the second AZD1222 dose. The CDR3 region has the DNA TGCGCCAGCAGTGCCGCCAGGGACAATGAGCAGTTCTTC. It translates to CASSAARDNEQFF.